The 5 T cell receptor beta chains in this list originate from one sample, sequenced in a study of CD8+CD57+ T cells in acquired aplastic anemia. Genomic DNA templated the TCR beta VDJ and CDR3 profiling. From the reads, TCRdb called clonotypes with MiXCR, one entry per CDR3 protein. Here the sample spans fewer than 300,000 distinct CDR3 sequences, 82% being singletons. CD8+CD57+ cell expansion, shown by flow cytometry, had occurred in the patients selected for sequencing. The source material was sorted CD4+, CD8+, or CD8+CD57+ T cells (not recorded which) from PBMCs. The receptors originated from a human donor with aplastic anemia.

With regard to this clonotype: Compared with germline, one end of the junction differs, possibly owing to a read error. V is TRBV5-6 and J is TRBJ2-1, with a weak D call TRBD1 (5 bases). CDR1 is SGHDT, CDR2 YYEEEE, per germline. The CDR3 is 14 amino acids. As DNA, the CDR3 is TGCGCCAGCAGCTTGGAGACAGACAACAATGAGCAGTTCTTC. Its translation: CASSLETDNNEQFF.

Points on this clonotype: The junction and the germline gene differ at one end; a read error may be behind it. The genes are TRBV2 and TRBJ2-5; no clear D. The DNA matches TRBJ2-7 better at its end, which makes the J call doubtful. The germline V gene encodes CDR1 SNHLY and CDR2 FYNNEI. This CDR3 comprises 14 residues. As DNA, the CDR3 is TGTGCCACCAGTAGCCGGTCGGGCGGCTACGAGCAGTACTTC. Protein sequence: CATSSRSGGYEQYF.

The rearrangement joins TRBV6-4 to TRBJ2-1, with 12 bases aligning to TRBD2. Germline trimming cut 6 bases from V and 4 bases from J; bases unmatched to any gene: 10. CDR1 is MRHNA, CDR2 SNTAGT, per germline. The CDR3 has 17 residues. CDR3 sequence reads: CASRTMASGREYNEQFF. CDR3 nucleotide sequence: TGTGCCAGCAGGACTATGGCTAGCGGGAGGGAATACAATGAGCAGTTCTTC.

The CDR3 is CASSLAVTPNTQYF. The CDR3 nucleotides read TGTGCCAGCAGCTTAGCGGTAACTCCCAATACGCAGTATTTT. The genes are TRBV11-1 and TRBJ2-3; no firm D call. With 0 bases removed from V and 7 bases from J, the gap between germline ends came to 11 bases. CDR1 and CDR2 (germline): SGHAT, FQDESV (reference sequence). CDR3 length equals 14 residues.

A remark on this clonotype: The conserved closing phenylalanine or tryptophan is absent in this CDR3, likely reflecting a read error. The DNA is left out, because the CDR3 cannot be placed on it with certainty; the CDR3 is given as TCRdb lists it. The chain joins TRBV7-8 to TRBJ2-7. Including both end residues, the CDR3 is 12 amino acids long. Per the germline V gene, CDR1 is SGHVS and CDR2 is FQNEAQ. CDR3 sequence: CASSSAGCEHTH.